These 20 T cell receptor beta chains were all obtained from the same sample, sequenced in a study of blood T cell repertoires in COVID-19. Generated by immunoSEQ multiplex PCR, the TCRdb table keeps only in-frame clones and is missing some. This table holds about 67,000 clones, 79% found once. The specimen was peripheral blood. All receptors derive from a woman aged 55 to 70 with acute or convalescent COVID-19.

The V gene is TRBV20-1, the J gene TRBJ1-4, with D uncertain. Per germline, CDR1 DFQATT and CDR2 SNEGSKA (reference sequence). CDR3 length equals 11 residues. Trimming took off 3 bases at V and 8 bases at J, with 7 bases between the two ends. Here the CDR3 reads CSASGLEKLFF. The CDR3 DNA reads TGCAGTGCTAGTGGTCTAGAAAAACTGTTTTTT.

The chain recombines TRBV28 with TRBJ2-7; TRBD1 matches 7 bases. Trimming at V came to 9 bases and at J to 0 bases, leaving 2 bases not matched to a gene. Germline CDR1 reads MDHEN; CDR2 reads SYDVKM. The CDR3 contains 12 residues. As DNA, the CDR3 is TGTGCCAGAGGGGACAGCTCCTACGAGCAGTACTTC. It encodes CARGDSSYEQYF.

This sequence joins TRBV6-5 and TRBJ1-2; the match to TRBD1 covers 9 bases. This CDR3 contains 14 residues. Germline CDR1 is MNHEY and CDR2 is SVGAGI. V trimming: 6 bases; J trimming: 5 bases; junction bases outside the gene matches: 7. The CDR3 spells CASRPGQGVYGYTF. CDR3 in DNA: TGTGCCAGCAGACCGGGACAGGGTGTATATGGCTACACCTTC.

This clone turned up a few times. This sequence joins TRBV4-3 and TRBJ2-2; D remains unclear. The CDR3 has 19 amino acids. Germline values: CDR1 LGHNA, CDR2 YSLEER. Trimming shortened V by 0 bases and J by 0 bases, and 17 bases separated the two germline ends. CDR3 region: CASSQDLTSPTANTGELFF. The CDR3 DNA follows: TGCGCCAGCAGCCAAGATCTTACCTCGCCTACGGCGAACACCGGGGAGCTGTTTTTT.

The rearrangement uses TRBV30 and TRBJ1-4; 7 nucleotides align to TRBD1. In germline, CDR1 is GTSNPN, CDR2 SVGIG (reference sequence). V shed 4 bases and J 16 bases; nucleotides not matched to a gene: 15. This CDR3 spans 13 amino acids. The CDR3 nucleotides are TGTGCCTGGAACCGGGACAGCCGAAGATGCTCGTTTTTT. Protein product: CAWNRDSRRCSFF.

The chain is built from TRBV29-1 and TRBJ1-2; TRBD1 matches at 7 bases. Trimming cost V 6 bases and J 5 bases; bases outside gene matches: 6. In germline, CDR1 is SQVTM, CDR2 ANQGSEA. The CDR3 totals 12 residues. The CDR3 sequence: CSVTDRVYGYTF. Here the CDR3 DNA reads TGCAGCGTGACCGACAGGGTATATGGCTACACCTTC.

The chain recombines TRBV10-1 with TRBJ2-1; TRBD1 might be the D (6 bases). Germline-derived CDR1 and CDR2 are WNHNN and SYGVQD (reference sequence). V lost 6 bases and J 0 bases, leaving 9 bases between the germline ends. CDR3 length equals 14 residues. The CDR3 protein is CASSRGYSYNEQFF. DNA of the CDR3: TGCGCCAGCAGCAGGGGATACTCCTACAATGAGCAGTTCTTC.

The rearrangement uses TRBV5-1 and TRBJ1-2, with D tentatively TRBD1 (6 bases). This CDR3 is built from 14 residues. With 0 bases removed from V and 2 bases from J, the gap between germline ends came to 8 bases. Germline CDR1 SGHRS, CDR2 YFSETQ. The CDR3, as DNA: TGCGCCAGCAGCTTGGAAGGACAGAACTATGGCTACACCTTC. This encodes CASSLEGQNYGYTF.

V usage is TRBV27 and J usage is TRBJ2-7; a weak D match, TRBD2 (5 bases). V was shortened by 2 bases and J by 7 bases, with 12 bases between the two germline ends. The CDR3 is 13 amino acids. CDR1 and CDR2 (germline): MNHEY, SMNVEV (reference sequence). This chain's CDR3 is CASSLGWLAEQYF. As DNA, the CDR3 is TGTGCCAGCAGTTTAGGATGGTTAGCGGAGCAGTACTTC.

The chain has TRBV11-2 and TRBJ2-7; 9 bases agree with TRBD1. The CDR3 length is 16 residues. Germline V lookup: CDR1 SGHAT, CDR2 FQNNGV. V lost 0 bases, J lost 3 bases, and 6 bases stayed unmatched. This CDR3 reads CASSLDPGTGLYEQYF. DNA of the CDR3: TGTGCCAGCAGCTTAGATCCCGGGACAGGGCTCTACGAGCAGTACTTC.

This chain links TRBV27 with TRBJ1-2; D gene unclear. V shed 5 bases and J shed 9 bases, with 19 bases lying between them. CDR1 is MNHEY and CDR2 is SMNVEV in the germline V gene (reference sequence). The CDR3 is 14 amino acids. The CDR3 DNA is TGTGCCAGCAGTATACAACTAAACCTCGGTAGCTACACCTTC. Residues: CASSIQLNLGSYTF.

The rearrangement joins TRBV25-1 to TRBJ2-2, with D maybe TRBD1 (5 bases). Trimming cost V 5 bases and J 7 bases, with 17 bases left between them. The CDR3 spans 15 residues. Germline CDR1 MGHDK, CDR2 SYGVNS. The CDR3 DNA follows: TGTGCCAGCAGTAATATGGTGACACAGGACGGGGAGCTGTTTTTT. This translates into CASSNMVTQDGELFF. The whole variable domain, filled in from reference TRBV25-1 and TRBJ2-2, reads EADIYQTPRYLVIGTGKKITLECSQTMGHDKMYWYQQDPGMELHLIHYSYGVNSTEKGDLSSESTVSRIRTEHFPLTLESARPSHTSQYLCASSNMVTQDGELFFGEGSRLTVL.

This clone was counted between two and nine times. The CDR3 DNA reads as TGTGCTAGTGGCTTCGGGACAGGGGAGCTGTTTTTT. Translating it yields CASGFGTGELFF. V is TRBV12-5 and J is TRBJ2-2; maybe TRBD1 (6 bases). V was shortened by 6 bases and J by 8 bases, with 10 bases between the two germline ends. Germline CDR1 reads LGHNT; CDR2 reads FRNRAP. The CDR3 contains 12 residues.

The chain employs TRBV3-1 (or the pseudogene TRBV3-2) and TRBJ1-5; D call uncertain. Trimming cost V 3 bases and J 6 bases, with 9 bases left between them. Germline V CDR1 and CDR2: LGHDT, YNNKEL (reference sequence). The CDR3 spans 13 residues. The CDR3 here is CASSQAGGQPQHF. In DNA form, the CDR3 reads TGTGCCAGCAGCCAGGCAGGTGGTCAGCCCCAGCATTTT.

The V gene is TRBV28, the J gene TRBJ2-1; 9 bases line up with TRBD2. CDR3 size: 13 residues. With 5 bases clipped from V and 9 bases from J, the junction kept 5 bases outside the gene matches. Germline V CDR1 and CDR2: MDHEN, SYDVKM. CDR3 in amino acids: CASSLLAGREQFF. In DNA form, the CDR3 reads TGTGCCAGCAGTCTCCTAGCGGGGCGTGAGCAGTTCTTC. The entire variable domain, with the rest obtained from reference TRBV28 and TRBJ2-1, is as follows: DVKVTQSSRYLVKRTGEKVFLECVQDMDHENMFWYRQDPGLGLRLIYFSYDVKMKEKGDIPEGYSVSREKKERFSLILESASTNQTSMYLCASSLLAGREQFFGPGTRLTVL.

The chain employs TRBV19 and TRBJ2-2; 8 nucleotides match TRBD1. V was clipped by 7 bases and J by 5 bases; unmatched bases: 15. The germline V gene has CDR1 LNHDA and CDR2 SQIVND (reference sequence). CDR3 length: 17 residues. The CDR3, as DNA: TGTGCCAGTACCCCGGCCCGGACAGGGCGACAAACCGGGGAGCTGTTTTTT. The encoded protein is CASTPARTGRQTGELFF.

The chain recombines TRBV7-2 with TRBJ1-1; maybe TRBD1 (6 bases). From germline, CDR1 is SGHTA and CDR2 FQGNSA. Trimming left V 5 bases short and J 4 bases short, with 11 bases between. This CDR3 spans 13 amino acids. The CDR3 sequence: CASSPRGVTEAFF. The CDR3, as DNA: TGTGCCAGCAGCCCCAGGGGTGTCACTGAAGCTTTCTTT.

The V call is TRBV6-2 or TRBV6-3, the J call TRBJ2-3; D is possibly TRBD2 (5 bases). This CDR3 has 14 amino acids. V was trimmed by 4 bases and J by 4 bases, leaving 12 bases between them. Germline CDR1 MNHEY, CDR2 SVGEGT. CDR3: CASSLGLAPDTQYF. The CDR3 nucleotides read TGTGCCAGCAGTTTAGGGCTAGCCCCAGATACGCAGTATTTT.

The rearrangement uses TRBV28 and TRBJ1-2; no clear D gene. Germline CDR1 is MDHEN and CDR2 is SYDVKM. V lost 3 bases, J lost 2 bases, and 7 bases lay in between. The CDR3 is 13 amino acids. CDR3 sequence (DNA): TGTGCCAGCAGTTTGGCAGGCAACTATGGCTACACCTTC. It specifies CASSLAGNYGYTF.

This rearrangement joins TRBV19 to TRBJ2-1; maybe TRBD2 (5 bases). Germline CDR1 and CDR2: LNHDA and SQIVND (reference sequence). V lost 5 bases and J 9 bases, leaving 8 bases between the germline ends. CDR3 length: 11 amino acids. CDR3 bases: TGTGCCAGTAGTTCGGGATTTGAGCAGTTCTTC. Amino acids: CASSSGFEQFF.